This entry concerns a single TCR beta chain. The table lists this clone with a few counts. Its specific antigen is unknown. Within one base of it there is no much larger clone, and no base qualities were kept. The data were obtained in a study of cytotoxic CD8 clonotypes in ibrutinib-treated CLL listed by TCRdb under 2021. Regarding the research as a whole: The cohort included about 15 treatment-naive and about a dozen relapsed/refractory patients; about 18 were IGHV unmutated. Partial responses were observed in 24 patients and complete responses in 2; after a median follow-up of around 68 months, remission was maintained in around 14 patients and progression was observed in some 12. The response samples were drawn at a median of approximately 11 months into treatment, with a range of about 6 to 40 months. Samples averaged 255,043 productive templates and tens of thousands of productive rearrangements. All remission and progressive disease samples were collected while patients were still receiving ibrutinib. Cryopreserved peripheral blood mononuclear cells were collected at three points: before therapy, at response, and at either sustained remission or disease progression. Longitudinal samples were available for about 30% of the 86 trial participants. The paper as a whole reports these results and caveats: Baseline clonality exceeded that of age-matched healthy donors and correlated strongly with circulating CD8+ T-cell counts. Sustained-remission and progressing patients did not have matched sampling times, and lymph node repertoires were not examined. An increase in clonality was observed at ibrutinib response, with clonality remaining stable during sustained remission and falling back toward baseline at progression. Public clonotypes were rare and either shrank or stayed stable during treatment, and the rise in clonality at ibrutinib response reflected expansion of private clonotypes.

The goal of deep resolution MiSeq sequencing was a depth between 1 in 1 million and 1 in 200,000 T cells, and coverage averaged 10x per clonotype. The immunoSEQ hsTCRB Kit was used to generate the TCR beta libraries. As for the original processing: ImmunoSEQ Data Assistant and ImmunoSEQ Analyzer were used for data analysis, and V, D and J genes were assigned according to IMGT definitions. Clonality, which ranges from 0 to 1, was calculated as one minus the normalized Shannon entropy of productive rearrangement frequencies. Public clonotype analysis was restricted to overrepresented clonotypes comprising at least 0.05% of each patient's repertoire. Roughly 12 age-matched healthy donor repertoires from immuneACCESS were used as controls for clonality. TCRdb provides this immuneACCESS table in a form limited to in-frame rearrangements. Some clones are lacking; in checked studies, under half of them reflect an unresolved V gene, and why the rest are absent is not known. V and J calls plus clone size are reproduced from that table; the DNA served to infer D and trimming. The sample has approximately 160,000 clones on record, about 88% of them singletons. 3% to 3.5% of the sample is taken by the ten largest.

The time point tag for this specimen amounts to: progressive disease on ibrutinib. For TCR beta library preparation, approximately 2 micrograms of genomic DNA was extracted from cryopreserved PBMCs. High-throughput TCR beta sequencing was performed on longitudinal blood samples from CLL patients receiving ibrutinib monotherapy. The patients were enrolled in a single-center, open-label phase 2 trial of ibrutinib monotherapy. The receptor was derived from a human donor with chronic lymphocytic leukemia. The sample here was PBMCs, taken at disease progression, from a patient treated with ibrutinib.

The CDR3 region: CASSSSSVRKQFF. In nucleotide form, the sequence is TGTGCCAGCAGTTCCTCCTCGGTTAGGAAGCAGTTCTTC. The chain links TRBV6-5 with TRBJ2-1, with the D gene not clear enough to name. CDR1 and CDR2 were assigned from the germline V gene as MNHEY and SVGAGI. The junction shows trimming of 4 bases on V and 11 bases on J, plus 15 bases between the germline ends. From the cysteine up to the phenylalanine, the CDR3 has a length of 13 residues. Of all the DNA, just the CDR3 is kept, 39 bases in frame from base 1.